The 24 T cell receptor beta chains in this list originate from one sample, sequenced in a study of CD8 T cells in Susac syndrome. cDNA came from about 0.5 to 1 ug RNA primed by random hexamers. TCRdb re-called the immunoSEQ multiplex PCR reads through MiXCR, storing one row per CDR3 protein. This sample has about 250,000 distinct CDR3 sequences, with 90% to 95% found just once. Sequencing was done on a sample of CD4+ T cells from PBMCs. The receptors here all came from a human donor with multiple sclerosis.

This clonotype has only a few counts. The rearrangement links TRBV15 to TRBJ2-7; no clear D. The CDR3 has 13 residues. Trimming shortened V by 0 bases and J by 4 bases, and 7 bases separated the two germline ends. Germline V gene lookup returns CDR1 LNHNV and CDR2 YYDKDF (reference sequence). The chain's CDR3 is CATSRDPGYEQYV. DNA of the CDR3: TGTGCCACCAGCAGAGATCCGGGTTACGAGCAGTACGTC.

This chain uses TRBV12-3 or TRBV12-4 with TRBJ2-3, with D unresolved. The CDR3 consists of 14 residues. V was shortened by 6 bases and J by 0 bases, with 10 bases between the two germline ends. The CDR3 DNA sequence: TGTGCCAGCAGCAGACAAATTAGCACAGATACGCAGTATTTT. Its translation is CASSRQISTDTQYF.

The CDR3 region is CAWSVGPNTEAFF. The CDR3 region has the DNA TGTGCCTGGAGTGTGGGGCCGAACACTGAAGCTTTCTTT. The chain uses TRBV30 and TRBJ1-1, with a weak D call TRBD1 (5 bases). CDR1 GTSNPN and CDR2 SVGIG come from the germline V gene (reference sequence). V lost 0 bases and J lost 1, with 6 bases in between. This CDR3 region has 13 residues.

The J gene is TRBJ2-5, the V gene TRBV21-1; TRBD1 is taken as the D call from the table, unchecked against the DNA. TRBV21-1 is tagged as a pseudogene. The CDR3 has 13 amino acids. CDR3 DNA: TGTGCCGGGGGACAGGGGAGTGCAGAGACCCAGTACTTC. Its protein is CAGGQGSAETQYF.

The J gene is TRBJ1-5, the V gene TRBV20-1, with D unclear. Per the germline V gene, CDR1 is DFQATT and CDR2 is SNEGSKA (reference sequence). The CDR3 extends over 13 amino acids. V lost 5 bases, J lost 3 bases, and 11 bases lay in between. The CDR3, as DNA: TGCAGTGCTGAGGACGGAGTCAATCAGCCCCAGCATTTT. It yields the protein CSAEDGVNQPQHF.

This clonotype was seen a handful of times. The rearrangement uses TRBV29-1 and TRBJ2-7; D tentatively fits TRBD1 or TRBD2 (5 bases each). The V gene lost 0 bases and the J gene lost 2 bases, with 11 bases spanning the gap. Germline-derived CDR1 and CDR2 are SQVTM and ANQGSEA. The CDR3 has 14 amino acids. The CDR3 DNA reads TGCAGCGTTGAAGACGGGGCCAGGGCCTACGAGCAGTACTTC. Translation gives CSVEDGARAYEQYF.

This clonotype was recorded once. This sequence joins TRBV29-1 and TRBJ1-2; D perhaps matches TRBD1 (6 bases). Deletions cut 2 bases from V and 5 bases from J, with 12 bases between. Germline lookup yields CDR1 SQVTM and CDR2 ANQGSEA. The CDR3 spans 13 residues. Here the CDR3 reads CSVESQGLYGYTF. CDR3 nucleotides: TGCAGCGTTGAATCCCAGGGGTTGTATGGCTACACCTTC. The full variable domain, its missing parts supplied by reference TRBV29-1 and TRBJ1-2, is SAVISQKPSRDICQRGTSLTIQCQVDSQVTMMFWYRQQPGQSLTLIATANQGSEATYESGFVIDKFPISRPNLTFSTLTVSNMSPEDSSIYLCSVESQGLYGYTFGSGTRLTVV.

This clonotype was observed once. This chain uses TRBV19 with TRBJ1-5, with 7 nucleotides matching TRBD1. CDR1 LNHDA and CDR2 SQIVND come from the germline V gene (reference sequence). V was pared by 5 bases and J by 5 bases, with 3 bases of the junction left unmatched. This CDR3 region has 13 residues. The CDR3, as DNA: TGTGCCAGTAGTGGAGACAGGGATCAGCCCCAGCATTTT. Its protein is CASSGDRDQPQHF. The full variable domain, with the rest looked up from reference TRBV19 and TRBJ1-5, is DGGITQSPKYLFRKEGQNVTLSCEQNLNHDAMYWYRQDPGQGLRLIYYSQIVNDFQKGDIAEGYSVSREKKESFPLTVTSAQKNPTAFYLCASSGDRDQPQHFGDGTRLSIL.

The J gene is TRBJ2-1, the V gene TRBV12-5, with TRBD2 matching 13 bases. The CDR3 has 18 amino acids. V dropped 5 bases and J dropped 7; count of bases not matched to a gene: 14. CDR1 is LGHNT and CDR2 is FRNRAP in the germline V gene. The CDR3 DNA sequence: TGTGCTAGTGGTCCCCCCACCACTAGCGGGAGGGGATTAAATGAGCAGTTCTTC. This translates into CASGPPTTSGRGLNEQFF.

The chain recombines TRBV5-1 with TRBJ2-3; TRBD2 matches at 8 bases. The CDR3 spans 15 residues. CDR1 SGHRS and CDR2 YFSETQ come from the germline V gene. Trimming at V came to 5 bases and at J to 9 bases, leaving 14 bases not matched to a gene. The DNA for the CDR3 is TGCGCCAGCAGGACGACGGGGGGGCTCGCTACAACGCAGTATTTT. Its protein is CASRTTGGLATTQYF.

This chain joins TRBV12-3 or TRBV12-4 and TRBJ1-6, with TRBD1 matching 8 bases. With V trimmed by 6 bases and J by 7 bases, 5 bases remained unmatched. CDR3 size: 14 residues. The CDR3 here is CASSNGQGNSPLHF. The CDR3 DNA reads as TGTGCCAGCAGCAACGGACAGGGAAATTCACCCCTCCACTTT.

J is TRBJ2-4 and V is TRBV14; possibly TRBD2 for D (5 bases). Trimming shortened V by 1 base and J by 6 bases, and 7 bases separated the two germline ends. The CDR3 extends over 13 amino acids. Germline V gives CDR1 SGHDN, CDR2 FVKESK. DNA for the CDR3: TGTGCCAGCAGCCAAGTGGGAGTAAACATTCAGTACTTC. This translates into CASSQVGVNIQYF.

The chain employs TRBV5-1 and TRBJ2-7, with 9 bases that match TRBD1. The germline V gene encodes CDR1 SGHRS and CDR2 YFSETQ. The CDR3 spans 13 residues. V lost 4 bases and J lost 5; bases outside the gene matches: 4. The CDR3 region is CASSRDREDEQYF. CDR3 DNA: TGCGCCAGCAGCCGGGACAGGGAAGACGAGCAGTACTTC.

The chain carries TRBV7-2 and TRBJ2-2, with a tentative D call TRBD1 (5 bases). The germline V and J ends were trimmed by 5 bases and 0 bases, with 10 bases remaining between them. The CDR3 consists of 15 residues. CDR1 and CDR2 (germline): SGHTA, FQGNSA. CDR3 residues: CASSQGTPNTGELFF. The CDR3 bases are TGTGCCAGCAGCCAGGGTACCCCGAACACCGGGGAGCTGTTTTTT.

This chain connects TRBV20-1 to TRBJ1-1, with D uncertain. The CDR3 contains 13 residues. The germline gives CDR1 DFQATT, CDR2 SNEGSKA (reference sequence). Trimming stripped 6 bases from V and 1 base from J, with 12 bases between. The CDR3 coding sequence is TGCAGTGCCTCATTGGGTGCGAACACTGAAGCTTTCTTT. This sequence encodes CSASLGANTEAFF.

The rearrangement joins TRBV19 to TRBJ1-1; no firm D call. Germline CDR1 is LNHDA and CDR2 is SQIVND (reference sequence). The CDR3 runs 16 residues. Trimming shortened V by 3 bases and J by 2 bases, and 16 bases separated the two germline ends. The CDR3 reads CASSMLLSQTNTEAFF. The CDR3 DNA is TGTGCCAGTAGTATGCTACTGTCCCAGACCAACACTGAAGCTTTCTTT.

The rearrangement links TRBV29-1 to TRBJ2-7; maybe TRBD2 (5 bases). The CDR3 sequence is 12 residues long. V was pared by 7 bases and J by 2 bases, with 12 bases between. The germline V gene encodes CDR1 SQVTM and CDR2 ANQGSEA. Here the CDR3 reads CSARTGAYEQYF. The CDR3 coding sequence is TGCAGCGCCCGGACCGGGGCCTACGAGCAGTACTTC.

The chain links TRBV20-1 to TRBJ2-2; D is undetermined. Germline CDR1 is DFQATT and CDR2 is SNEGSKA (reference sequence). The CDR3 length is 13 residues. With 2 bases removed from V and 9 bases from J, the gap between germline ends came to 13 bases. In DNA, the CDR3 is TGCAGTGCTAGATCGTTGGCCCGGCGGGAGCTGTTTTTT. It yields the protein CSARSLARRELFF.

This clonotype was observed a single time. This chain connects TRBV6-1 to TRBJ1-5; TRBD1 aligns across 7 bases. The CDR3 runs 12 residues. Trimming removed 8 bases from V and 6 bases from J; junction bases left unmatched: 4. Germline loops: CDR1 MNHNS, CDR2 SASEGT. The CDR3 nucleotides read TGTGCCAGCCAGACAGGGAGTCAGCCCCAGCATTTT. Protein sequence: CASQTGSQPQHF.

The chain uses TRBV20-1 and TRBJ1-2; D perhaps matches TRBD1 (5 bases). V lost 5 bases, J lost 7 bases, and 14 bases lay in between. The CDR3 has 12 residues. Germline V gene data show CDR1 as DFQATT and CDR2 as SNEGSKA (reference sequence). Here the CDR3 reads CSAPGVAPGYTF. CDR3 DNA sequence: TGCAGTGCTCCGGGGGTAGCGCCTGGCTACACCTTC.

This clonotype occurred once. This chain joins TRBV7-2 and TRBJ1-4, with 9 nucleotides matching TRBD1. The CDR3 totals 16 residues. After removal of 2 bases from V and 7 bases from J, the junction contained 8 bases not matched to a gene. Germline lookup yields CDR1 SGHTA and CDR2 FQGNSA. The CDR3 sequence: CASSLSLDRGREKLFF. CDR3 in DNA: TGTGCCAGCAGCTTATCATTGGACAGGGGCCGTGAAAAACTGTTTTTT.

The chain employs TRBV19 and TRBJ2-4; D call uncertain. The length of the CDR3 is 12 residues. In germline, CDR1 is LNHDA, CDR2 SQIVND (reference sequence). Trimming took off 5 bases at V and 5 bases at J, with 7 bases between the two ends. The CDR3 protein is CASSRWENIQYF. The CDR3 nucleotides are TGTGCCAGTAGTCGCTGGGAAAACATTCAGTACTTC.

V usage is TRBV28 and J usage is TRBJ2-4; 8 nucleotides align to TRBD1. Germline CDR1 and CDR2: MDHEN and SYDVKM. The CDR3 loop spans 16 amino acids. V was pared by 6 bases and J by 2 bases, with 9 bases of the junction left unmatched. For the CDR3, the DNA is TGTGCCAGCAGCGGGACAGGATACGTGTCCAAAAACATTCAGTACTTC. This translates into CASSGTGYVSKNIQYF.

The V gene is TRBV4-1, the J gene TRBJ1-3; no clear D. The CDR3 contains 13 residues. Between the trimmed V and J ends, which lost 1 base and 3 bases, there was a span of 4 bases. In germline, CDR1 is MGHRA, CDR2 YSYEKL. The CDR3 region has the DNA TGCGCCAGCAGCCAAGTAGGTGGAAACACCATATATTTT. Its translation is CASSQVGGNTIYF.